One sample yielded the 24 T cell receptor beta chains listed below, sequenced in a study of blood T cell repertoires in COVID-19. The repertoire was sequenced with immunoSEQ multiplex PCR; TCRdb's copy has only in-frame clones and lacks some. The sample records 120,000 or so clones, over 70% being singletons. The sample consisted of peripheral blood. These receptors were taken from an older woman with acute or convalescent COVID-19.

The CDR3 loop is CASSSLTIRTSGAQETQYF. In DNA form, the CDR3 reads TGTGCCAGCAGTTCTCTCACCATCAGGACTAGCGGGGCCCAAGAGACCCAGTACTTC. V is TRBV28 and J is TRBJ2-5, with 12 bases aligning to TRBD2. CDR3 length: 19 amino acids. V was pared by 4 bases and J by 1 base, with 13 bases of the junction left unmatched. Germline V gene lookup returns CDR1 MDHEN and CDR2 SYDVKM.

The CDR3 here is CASSPYTWDRGPAFF. CDR3 nucleotides: TGCGCCAGCAGCCCATACACTTGGGACAGGGGGCCAGCTTTCTTT. The chain uses TRBV5-1 and TRBJ1-1; the match to TRBD1 covers 12 bases. Trimming took 4 bases from V and 10 from J; bases not matched to a gene: 11. The CDR3 is made up of 15 amino acids. Germline V lookup: CDR1 SGHRS, CDR2 YFSETQ.

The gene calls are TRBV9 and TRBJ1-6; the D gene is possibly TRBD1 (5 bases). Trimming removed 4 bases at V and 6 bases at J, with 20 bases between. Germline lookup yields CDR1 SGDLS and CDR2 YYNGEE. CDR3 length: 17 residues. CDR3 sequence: CASSRSIDSQLNSPLHF. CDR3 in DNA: TGTGCCAGCAGCCGTTCCATCGACAGCCAGCTTAATTCACCCCTCCACTTT. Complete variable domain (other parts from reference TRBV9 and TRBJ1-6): DSGVTQTPKHLITATGQRVTLRCSPRSGDLSVYWYQQSLDQGLQFLIQYYNGEERAKGNILERFSAQQFPDLHSELNLSSLELGDSALYFCASSRSIDSQLNSPLHFGNGTRLTVT.

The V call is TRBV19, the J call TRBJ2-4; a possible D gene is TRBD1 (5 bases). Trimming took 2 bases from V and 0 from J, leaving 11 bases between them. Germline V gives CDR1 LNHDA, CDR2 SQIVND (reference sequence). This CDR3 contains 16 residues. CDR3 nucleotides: TGTGCCAGTAGTATAATGTGGGGCTTAGCCAAAAACATTCAGTACTTC. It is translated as CASSIMWGLAKNIQYF.

CDR3 DNA: TGTGCCAGCAGCTCAATCAGGGTCGGCACTGAAGCTTTCTTT. It is translated as CASSSIRVGTEAFF. This chain joins TRBV6-5 and TRBJ1-1; possible D gene TRBD1, 5 bases. V lost 6 bases, J lost 4 bases, and 15 bases lay in between. This CDR3 is built from 14 residues. Germline CDR1 is MNHEY and CDR2 is SVGAGI.

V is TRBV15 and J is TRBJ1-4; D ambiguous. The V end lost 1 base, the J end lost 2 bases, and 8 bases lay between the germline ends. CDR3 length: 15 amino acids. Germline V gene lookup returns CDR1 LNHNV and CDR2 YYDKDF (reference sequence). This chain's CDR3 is CATSRGGRTNEKLFF. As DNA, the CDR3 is TGTGCCACCAGCAGAGGTGGGCGCACTAATGAAAAACTGTTTTTT. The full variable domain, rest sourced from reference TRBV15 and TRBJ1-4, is DAMVIQNPRYQVTQFGKPVTLSCSQTLNHNVMYWYQQKSSQAPKLLFHYYDKDFNNEADTPDNFQSRRPNTSFCFLDIRSPGLGDTAMYLCATSRGGRTNEKLFFGSGTQLSVL.

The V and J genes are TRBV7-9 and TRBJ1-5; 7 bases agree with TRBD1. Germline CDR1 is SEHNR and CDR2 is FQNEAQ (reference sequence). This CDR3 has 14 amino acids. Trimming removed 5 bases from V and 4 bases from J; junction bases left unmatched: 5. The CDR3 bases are TGTGCCAGCAGCCGACAGGGTTTAAATCAGCCCCAGCATTTT. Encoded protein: CASSRQGLNQPQHF.

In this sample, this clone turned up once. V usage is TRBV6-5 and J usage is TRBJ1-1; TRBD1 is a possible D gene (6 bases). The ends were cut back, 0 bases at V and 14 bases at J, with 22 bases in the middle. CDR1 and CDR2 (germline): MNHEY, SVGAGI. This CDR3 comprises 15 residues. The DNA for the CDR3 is TGTGCCAGCAGTTACTCGGTCCGGACAGACAACGACCGCTTCTTT. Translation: CASSYSVRTDNDRFF.

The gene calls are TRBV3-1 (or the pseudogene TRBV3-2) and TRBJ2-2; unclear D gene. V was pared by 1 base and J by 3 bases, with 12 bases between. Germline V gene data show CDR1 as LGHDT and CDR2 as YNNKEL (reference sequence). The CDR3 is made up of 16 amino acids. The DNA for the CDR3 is TGTGCCAGCAGCCAAGTTGTCCCCCCGGACACCGGGGAGCTGTTTTTT. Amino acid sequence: CASSQVVPPDTGELFF.

The CDR3 loop reads CASSIDWQGARGELFF. In DNA form, the CDR3 reads TGTGCCAGTAGTATAGACTGGCAGGGGGCACGGGGGGAGCTGTTTTTT. The rearrangement joins TRBV19 to TRBJ2-2; TRBD1 agrees at 8 bases. This CDR3 contains 16 residues. The trim removed 0 bases at V and 8 bases at J, leaving 8 bases unmatched. Germline V CDR1 and CDR2: LNHDA, SQIVND (reference sequence).

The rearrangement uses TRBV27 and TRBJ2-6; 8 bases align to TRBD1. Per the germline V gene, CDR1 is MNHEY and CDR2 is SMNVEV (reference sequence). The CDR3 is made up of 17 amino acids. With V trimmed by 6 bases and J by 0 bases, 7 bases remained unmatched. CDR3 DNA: TGTGCCAGCAGGCTGCAGGGGGCCCACTCTGGGGCCAACGTCCTGACTTTC. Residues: CASRLQGAHSGANVLTF.

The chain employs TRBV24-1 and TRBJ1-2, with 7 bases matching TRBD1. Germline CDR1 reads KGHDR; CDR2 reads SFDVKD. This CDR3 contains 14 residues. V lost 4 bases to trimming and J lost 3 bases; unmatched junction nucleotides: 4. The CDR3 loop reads CATSETGDYYGYTF. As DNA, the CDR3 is TGTGCCACCAGTGAAACAGGGGATTACTATGGCTACACCTTC.

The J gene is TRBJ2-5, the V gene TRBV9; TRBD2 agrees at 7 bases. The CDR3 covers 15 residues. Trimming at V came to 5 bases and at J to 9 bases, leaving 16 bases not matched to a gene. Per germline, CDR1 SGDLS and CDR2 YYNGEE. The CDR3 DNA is TGTGCCAGCAGTCGACGATCTAGCGGTTCGGGGGCCCAGTACTTC. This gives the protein CASSRRSSGSGAQYF.

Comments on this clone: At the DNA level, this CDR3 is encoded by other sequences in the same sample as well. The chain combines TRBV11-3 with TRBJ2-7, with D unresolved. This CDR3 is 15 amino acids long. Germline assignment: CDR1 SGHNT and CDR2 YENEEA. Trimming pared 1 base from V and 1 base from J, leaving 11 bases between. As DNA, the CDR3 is TGTGCCAGCAGCTTAGTTCGCGAGACTTCCTACGAGCAGTACTTC. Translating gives CASSLVRETSYEQYF. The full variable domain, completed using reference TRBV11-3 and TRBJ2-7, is EAGVVQSPRYKIIEKKQPVAFWCNPISGHNTLYWYLQNLGQGPELLIRYENEEAVDDSQLPKDRFSAERLKGVDSTLKIQPAELGDSAVYLCASSLVRETSYEQYFGPGTRLTVT.

This CDR3 is CASSNQGQGGYTF. The DNA for the CDR3 is TGTGCCAGCAGTAACCAGGGGCAAGGTGGCTACACCTTC. The V gene is TRBV2, the J gene TRBJ1-2, with D possibly being TRBD1 (6 bases). The germline V and J ends were trimmed by 5 bases and 7 bases, with 14 bases remaining between them. CDR3 size: 13 residues. Germline-derived CDR1 and CDR2 are SNHLY and FYNNEI.

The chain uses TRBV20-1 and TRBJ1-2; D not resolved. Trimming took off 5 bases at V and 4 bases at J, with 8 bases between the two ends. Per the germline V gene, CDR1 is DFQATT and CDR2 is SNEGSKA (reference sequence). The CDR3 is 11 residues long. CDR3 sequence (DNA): TGCAGTGCTCGCCACAGCTATGGCTACACCTTC. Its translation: CSARHSYGYTF.

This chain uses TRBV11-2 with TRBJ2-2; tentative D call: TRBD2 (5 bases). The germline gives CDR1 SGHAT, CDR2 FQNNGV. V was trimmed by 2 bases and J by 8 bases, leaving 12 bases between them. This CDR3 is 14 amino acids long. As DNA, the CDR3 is TGTGCCAGCAGCTTACTAGCTTCTGGGGGGGAGCTGTTTTTT. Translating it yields CASSLLASGGELFF. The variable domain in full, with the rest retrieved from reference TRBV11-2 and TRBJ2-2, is EAGVAQSPRYKIIEKRQSVAFWCNPISGHATLYWYQQILGQGPKLLIQFQNNGVVDDSQLPKDRFSAERLKGVDSTLKIQPAKLEDSAVYLCASSLLASGGELFFGEGSRLTVL.

This CDR3 reads CASSLGGNYGYTF. For the CDR3, the DNA is TGTGCCAGCAGCTTGGGGGGGAACTATGGCTACACCTTC. J is TRBJ1-2 and V is TRBV11-3, with D possibly TRBD1 on 5 matching bases. The V gene lost 3 bases and the J gene lost 2 bases, with 7 bases spanning the gap. This CDR3 is built from 13 residues. From germline, CDR1 is SGHNT and CDR2 YENEEA.

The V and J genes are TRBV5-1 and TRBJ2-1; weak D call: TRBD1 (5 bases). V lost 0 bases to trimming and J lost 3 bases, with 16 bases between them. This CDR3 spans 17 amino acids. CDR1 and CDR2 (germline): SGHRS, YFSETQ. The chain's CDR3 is CASSLGAGRNDYNEQFF. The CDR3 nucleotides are TGCGCCAGCAGCTTGGGGGCAGGGCGGAATGACTACAATGAGCAGTTCTTC.

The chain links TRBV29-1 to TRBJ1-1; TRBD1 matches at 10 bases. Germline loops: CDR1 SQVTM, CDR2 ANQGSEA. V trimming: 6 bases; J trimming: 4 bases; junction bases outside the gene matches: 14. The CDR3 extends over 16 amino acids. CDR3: CSVAGQGQDRGTEAFF. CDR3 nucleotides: TGCAGCGTCGCGGGACAGGGGCAGGACCGGGGCACTGAAGCTTTCTTT.

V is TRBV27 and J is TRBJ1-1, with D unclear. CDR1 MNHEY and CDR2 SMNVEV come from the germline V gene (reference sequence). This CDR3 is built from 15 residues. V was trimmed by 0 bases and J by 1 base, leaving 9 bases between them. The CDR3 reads CASSLSSLPNTEAFF. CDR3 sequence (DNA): TGTGCCAGCAGTTTATCTTCACTTCCGAACACTGAAGCTTTCTTT.

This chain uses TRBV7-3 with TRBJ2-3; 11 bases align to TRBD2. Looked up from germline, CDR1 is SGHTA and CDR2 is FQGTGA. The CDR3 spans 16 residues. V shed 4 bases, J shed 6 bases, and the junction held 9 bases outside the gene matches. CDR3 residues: CASSSRTSGSQDTQYF. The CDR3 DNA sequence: TGTGCCAGCAGCTCGCGGACTAGCGGGTCACAGGATACGCAGTATTTT. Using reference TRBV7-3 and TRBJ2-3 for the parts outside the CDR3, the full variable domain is GAGVSQTPSNKVTEKGKYVELRCDPISGHTALYWYRQSLGQGPEFLIYFQGTGAADDSGLPNDRFFAVRPEGSVSTLKIQRTERGDSAVYLCASSSRTSGSQDTQYFGPGTRLTVL.

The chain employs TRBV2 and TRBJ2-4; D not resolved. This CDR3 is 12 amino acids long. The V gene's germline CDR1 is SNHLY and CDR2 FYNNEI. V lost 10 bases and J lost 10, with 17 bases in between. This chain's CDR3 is CATTLSGDIQYF. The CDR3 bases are TGTGCCACCACCCTTTCGGGTGATATTCAGTACTTC. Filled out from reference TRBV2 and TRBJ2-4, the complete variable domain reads EPEVTQTPSHQVTQMGQEVILRCVPISNHLYFYWYRQILGQKVEFLVSFYNNEISEKSEIFDDQFSVERPDGSNFTLKIRSTKLEDSAMYFCATTLSGDIQYFGAGTRLSVL.

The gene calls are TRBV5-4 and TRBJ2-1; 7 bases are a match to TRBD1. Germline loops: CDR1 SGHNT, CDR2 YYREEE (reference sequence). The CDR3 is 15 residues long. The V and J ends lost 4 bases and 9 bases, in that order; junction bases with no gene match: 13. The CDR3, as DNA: TGTGCCAGCAGCACCGACCCTAGACAGGGTTCTGAGCAGTTCTTC. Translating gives CASSTDPRQGSEQFF.